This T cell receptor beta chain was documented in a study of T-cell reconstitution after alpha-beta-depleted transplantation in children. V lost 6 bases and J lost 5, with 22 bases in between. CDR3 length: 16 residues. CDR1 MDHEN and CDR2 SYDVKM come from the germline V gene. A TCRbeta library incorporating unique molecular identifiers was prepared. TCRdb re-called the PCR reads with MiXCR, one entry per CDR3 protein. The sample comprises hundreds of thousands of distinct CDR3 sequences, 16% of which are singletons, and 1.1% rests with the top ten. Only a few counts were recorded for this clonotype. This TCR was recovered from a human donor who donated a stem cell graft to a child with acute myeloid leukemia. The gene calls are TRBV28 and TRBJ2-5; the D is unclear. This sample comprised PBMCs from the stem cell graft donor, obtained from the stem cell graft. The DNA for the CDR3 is TGTGCCAGCAGCCCCCTGGGGTTCACCCAGCTGGAGACCCAGTACTTC. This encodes CASSPLGFTQLETQYF.